Sequencing of this TCR beta chain was carried out in a study of blood T cells in healthy people across ages. The CDR3 length is 13 residues. Per germline, CDR1 LGHDT and CDR2 YNNKEL (reference sequence). The germline V and J ends were trimmed by 1 base and 8 bases, with 6 bases remaining between them. The second PCR ran about 6 to 12 cycles with a sample-barcoded 5' primer and J-beta primers. Each CDR3 protein is one row after TCRdb ran MiXCR on the 5' RACE reads. This sample has about 730,000 distinct CDR3 sequences; roughly 43% occur once, and the top ten carry 20% to 25%. This chain uses TRBV3-1 with TRBJ1-6; D unresolved. This receptor was obtained from a woman aged 60-75 years in good health. Input material: blood. The DNA for the CDR3 is TGTGCCAGCAGCCAAGTTACAGATTCACCCCTCCACTTT. It codes for CASSQVTDSPLHF.